The sequence of this T cell receptor beta chain was determined in a study of T and B cells in COVID-19 patients. For the study at large: Recovered patients mostly had mild to moderate COVID-19 managed as outpatients. The recovered cohort's median age was about 36 years, versus 55 to 70 years in active infection.

TRB was amplified from about 250-500 ng of blood genomic DNA. Multiplex PCR with BIOMED2 TRB-A/B primer pools amplified TRB rearrangements. TCRdb re-analysed the multiplex PCR reads in MiXCR, keeping a single row per CDR3 protein. The profile shows 2,000 to 2,500 distinct CDR3 sequences, 20% to 25% of them singletons. On this clonotype itself: Its matching antigen is unknown.

Study-level points and caveats: Patients with COVID-19 reportedly showed strongly skewed T cell receptor beta variable and joining gene usage.

The source material was blood. The receptor was derived from a human donor with active COVID-19.

CDR3 sequence: CASSLGLTGDYGYTF. In DNA form, the CDR3 reads TGTGCCAGCAGCTTAGGATTGACGGGCGACTATGGCTACACCTTC. This sequence joins TRBV7-9 and TRBJ1-2; D unclear. V dropped 1 base and J dropped 3 bases, with 12 bases sitting between them. There are 15 residues in the CDR3. CDR1 and CDR2 from the germline V gene are SEHNR and FQNEAQ (reference sequence).